A single T cell receptor (beta chain) is shown here with its context. Its antigen is as yet unknown. The sample is drawn from a study of tumor-infiltrating lymphocytes in primary liver carcinoma. Whole-study findings and limits: The 250 largest clones made up significantly more of tumor than blood repertoires (p = 0.039). Tumor-adjacent and tumor-blood pairs shared a smaller degree of overlap than tumor region pairs.

It was from about 20-30 mg of unsorted bulk tissue that RNA and DNA were co-extracted. Treatment-naive at the time, the patients had chronic HBV infection. TCR beta cDNA was reverse-transcribed from about 550 ng of total RNA. The reaction used a constant-region primer and ProtoScript II reverse transcriptase. Investigators got TCR beta libraries out of three nested multiplex PCR rounds, done with slightly modified ARM-PCR. Running 9 to 11 cycles apiece, the first two PCR rounds relied on TRBV1-TRBV30 forward primers together with a C-beta reverse primer. TCRdb reprocessed the multiplex PCR reads via MiXCR and lists one record per CDR3 protein. The table lists more than 70,000 distinct CDR3 sequences, roughly two thirds of them singletons. The CDR3 spans 13 residues. Germline values: CDR1 DFQATT, CDR2 SNEGSKA (reference sequence). Trimming took off 3 bases at V and 7 bases at J, with 16 bases between the two ends.

The clonotype comes from a man aged 40-55 years with primary liver carcinoma and hepatitis B virus infection. The chain has TRBV20-1 and TRBJ2-7, with no clear D. Sequencing was done on a sample of tumor-adjacent normal liver tissue. The CDR3 region has the DNA TGCAGTGCTAGGGTCCCTCAAAGATGGGAGCAGTACTTC. Protein: CSARVPQRWEQYF.